This section outlines one T cell receptor beta chain sequence together with its context. This CDR3 is built from 13 residues. V gave up 1 base and J gave up 2 bases, with 5 bases separating them. CDR1 is SGHAT, CDR2 FQNNGV, per germline. This specimen belongs to a study of somatic mutations in cytotoxic T cells in rheumatoid arthritis. Only in-frame clones appear in the TCRdb table, and some are missing; sequencing was by immunoSEQ multiplex PCR. The sample yields approximately 14,000 clones, around 70% seen once. The material sequenced was CD8+ T cells sorted from blood. The genes are TRBV11-2 and TRBJ1-1, with no clear D. This receptor was obtained from an adult with rheumatoid arthritis. The chain's CDR3 is CASSLGFNTEAFF. The CDR3 bases are TGTGCCAGCAGCTTAGGTTTTAACACTGAAGCTTTCTTT. The whole variable domain, remainder taken from reference TRBV11-2 and TRBJ1-1, is EAGVAQSPRYKIIEKRQSVAFWCNPISGHATLYWYQQILGQGPKLLIQFQNNGVVDDSQLPKDRFSAERLKGVDSTLKIQPAKLEDSAVYLCASSLGFNTEAFFGQGTRLTVV.